These T cell receptor beta chains were read from a single sample in a study of OX40 agonist ivuxolimab in advanced cancers. Sequenced by immunoSEQ multiplex PCR; TCRdb stores in-frame clones only, minus some. The sample has about 90,000 clones, roughly 93% seen once. Here the sequenced sample was CD4+ or CD8+ T cells sorted from blood, taken in a trial of the OX40 agonist ivuxolimab. The receptors stem from an adult with an advanced solid tumor such as melanoma, head and neck, liver or kidney cancer. Both conserved end residues are part of each CDR3. Each record gives: D gene, clone size, V gene, J gene, CDR3 DNA, CDR3 protein. D genes are given only for firm matches. For some rows the clone size is stated as once, few or many, or as a class when expanded; others skip it.

TRBD2	NA	TRBV5-6	TRBJ2-7	TGTGCCAGCAGCGACTCGGGACTAGCGGGAGGAACCTACGAGCAGTACTTC	CASSDSGLAGGTYEQYF
NA	NA	TRBV5-4	TRBJ1-2	TGTGCCATGAAGGACGGGGATAACTATGGCTACACCTTC	CAMKDGDNYGYTF
NA	NA	TRBV28	TRBJ2-7	TGTGCCAGCAAAATCCCTGGGGGCTCCTACGAGCAGTACTTC	CASKIPGGSYEQYF
NA	NA	TRBV27	TRBJ2-3	TGTGCCAGCAGTTTCCTAGGACTGCAACAAAGCACAGATACGCAGTATTTT	CASSFLGLQQSTDTQYF
TRBD2	NA	TRBV11-3	TRBJ2-5	TGTGCCAGCAGCTCGGGACTAGCGGGAGGGCCTCAAGAGACCCAGTACTTC	CASSSGLAGGPQETQYF
NA	NA	TRBV9	TRBJ1-4	TGTGCCAGCAGCGTAGGTTCCGGGAATGAAAAACTGTTTTTT	CASSVGSGNEKLFF
TRBD2	NA	TRBV27	TRBJ2-2	TGTGCCAGCAGTTTATCCCCCCCACCTAGCGGGATCGGCACCGGGGAGCTGTTTTTT	CASSLSPPPSGIGTGELFF
NA	NA	TRBV11-1	TRBJ2-5	TGTGCCAGCAGCTGGACAGGAGGGGAGACCCAGTACTTC	CASSWTGGETQYF
TRBD2	once	TRBV18	TRBJ2-2	TGTGCCAGCTCACCTCTGACTAGCGGGAGGGACACCGGGGAGCTGTTTTTT	CASSPLTSGRDTGELFF
TRBD1	once	TRBV2	TRBJ2-7	TGTGCCAGCAAACGGGACAGAAGCTCCTACGAGCAGTACTTC	CASKRDRSSYEQYF
TRBD1	NA	TRBV27	TRBJ2-1	TGTGCCAGCGGTGAGACAGGGATCTACAATGAGCAGTTCTTC	CASGETGIYNEQFF
TRBD2	NA	TRBV5-4	TRBJ2-5	TGTGCCAGCAGCAAGGGACTAGCGGGAGAGACCCAGTACTTC	CASSKGLAGETQYF
TRBD1	NA	TRBV19	TRBJ2-7	TGTGCCAGTCGCGGGGACAGGGGGTACGAGCAGTACTTC	CASRGDRGYEQYF
NA	few	TRBV7-2	TRBJ2-2	TGTGCCAGCAGCTTAACTGCGAACACCGGGGAGCTGTTTTTT	CASSLTANTGELFF
TRBD1	NA	TRBV5-6	TRBJ2-1	TGTGCCAGCAGCCTCGGGACAGGGGTTTTCAATGAGCAGTTCTTC	CASSLGTGVFNEQFF
NA	NA	TRBV9	TRBJ1-3	TGTGCCAGCGGCGTAGAGGAGGGTAGAAACACCATATATTTT	CASGVEEGRNTIYF
NA	NA	TRBV27	TRBJ2-1	TGTGCCAGCACTCCCTTAGGTCGTAGCTCCTACAATGAGCAGTTCTTC	CASTPLGRSSYNEQFF
NA	NA	TRBV28	TRBJ1-2	TGTGCCAGCAGTTTAGGGGGGGATGGCTACACCTTC	CASSLGGDGYTF
TRBD2	NA	TRBV5-1	TRBJ2-1	TGCGCCAGCAGCTTGTCGGGACTAGCGGGAGGGCCTGGTGAGCAGTTCTTC	CASSLSGLAGGPGEQFF
NA	once	TRBV11-3	TRBJ1-5	TGTGCCAGCGCCCCTAGGGGGGAAGGCAATCAGCCCCAGCATTTT	CASAPRGEGNQPQHF
NA	NA	TRBV2	TRBJ1-2	TGTGCCAGCAGAGGAACGCTAGATGGCTACACCTTC	CASRGTLDGYTF
NA	NA	TRBV10-3	TRBJ2-6	TGTGCCATCAGTGACCTCTCTGGGGCCAACGTCCTGACTTTC	CAISDLSGANVLTF
NA	NA	TRBV19	TRBJ2-1	TGTGCCAGTAGCAATAGCTTGGGGCAGACCTACGAGCAGTTCTTC	CASSNSLGQTYEQFF
TRBD1	NA	TRBV9	TRBJ2-1	TGTGCCAGCAGCGGAGGACAGGGGGTGAGGAATGAGCAGTTCTTC	CASSGGQGVRNEQFF
TRBD2	once	TRBV10-3	TRBJ2-1	TGTGCCATCAGTCCGGGGAGGGAGAGCTACAATGAGCAGTTCTTC	CAISPGRESYNEQFF
NA	NA	TRBV7-2	TRBJ2-5	TGTGCCAGCAGCTCGGTTAACCAAGAGACCCAGTACTTC	CASSSVNQETQYF
NA	NA	TRBV6-1	TRBJ2-7	TGTGCCAGCAGCCGCACTAGGGCCTACGAGCAGTACTTC	CASSRTRAYEQYF
TRBD2	NA	TRBV7-2	TRBJ2-7	TGTGCCAGCAGCTTACCTCGGGCCTGGCGGGAGGGCCACGAGCAGTACTTC	CASSLPRAWREGHEQYF
TRBD1	NA	TRBV7-2	TRBJ1-2	TGTGCCAGCAGCTTAATGGGACAGGGGGCCGGGTATGGCTACACCTTC	CASSLMGQGAGYGYTF
NA	NA	TRBV5-1	TRBJ1-1	TGCGCCAGCAGCTTGGAGGGGATGCAAGCTTTCTTT	CASSLEGMQAFF
NA	NA	TRBV18	TRBJ2-5	TGTGCCAGCTCGCGAGCCGGGGGAGAGACCCAGTACTTC	CASSRAGGETQYF
NA	NA	TRBV27	TRBJ2-7	TGTGCCAGCAGTTCAAGTTTGCTGGGAGAAGAGCAGTACTTC	CASSSSLLGEEQYF